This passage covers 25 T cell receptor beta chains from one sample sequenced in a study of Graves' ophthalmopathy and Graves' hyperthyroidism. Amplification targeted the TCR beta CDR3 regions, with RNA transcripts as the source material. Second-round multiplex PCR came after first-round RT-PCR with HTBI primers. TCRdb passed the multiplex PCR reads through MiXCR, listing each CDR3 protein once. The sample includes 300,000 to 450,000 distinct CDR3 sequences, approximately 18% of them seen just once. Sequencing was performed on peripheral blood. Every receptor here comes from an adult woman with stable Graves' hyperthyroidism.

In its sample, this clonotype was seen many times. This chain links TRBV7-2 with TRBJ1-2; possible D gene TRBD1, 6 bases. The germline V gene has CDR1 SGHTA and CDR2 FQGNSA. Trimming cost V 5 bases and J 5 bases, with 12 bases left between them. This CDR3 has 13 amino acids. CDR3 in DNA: TGTGCCAGCAGCGAACGTACAGGGTATGGCTACACCTTC. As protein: CASSERTGYGYTF.

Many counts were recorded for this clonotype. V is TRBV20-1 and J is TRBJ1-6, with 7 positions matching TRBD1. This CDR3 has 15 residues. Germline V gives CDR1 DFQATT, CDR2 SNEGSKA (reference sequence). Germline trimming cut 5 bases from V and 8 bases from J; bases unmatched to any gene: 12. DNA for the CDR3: TGCAGTGCTGAGACATCGGGACAGATGGATTCACCCCTCCACTTT. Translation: CSAETSGQMDSPLHF.

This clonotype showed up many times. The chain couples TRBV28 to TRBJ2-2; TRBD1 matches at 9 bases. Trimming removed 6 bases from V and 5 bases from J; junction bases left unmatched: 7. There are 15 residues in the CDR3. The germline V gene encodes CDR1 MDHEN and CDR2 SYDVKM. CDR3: CASRPGGQGTGELFF. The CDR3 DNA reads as TGTGCCAGCAGACCAGGTGGACAGGGGACCGGGGAGCTGTTTTTT.

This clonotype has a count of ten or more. DNA for the CDR3: TGTGCCAGCAGTGATCGGAGCGGGAGGGGTGAGACCCAGTACTTC. The encoded protein is CASSDRSGRGETQYF. The V call is TRBV2, the J call TRBJ2-5; TRBD2 agrees at 10 bases. Germline values: CDR1 SNHLY, CDR2 FYNNEI. The CDR3 totals 15 residues. V lost 3 bases and J lost 5; bases outside the gene matches: 6.

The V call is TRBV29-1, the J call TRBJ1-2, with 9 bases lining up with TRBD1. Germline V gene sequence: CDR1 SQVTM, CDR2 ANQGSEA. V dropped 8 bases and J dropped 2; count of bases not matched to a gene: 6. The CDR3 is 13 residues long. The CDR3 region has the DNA TGCAGCCGACGGACAGGGGAGAACTATGGCTACACCTTC. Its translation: CSRRTGENYGYTF.

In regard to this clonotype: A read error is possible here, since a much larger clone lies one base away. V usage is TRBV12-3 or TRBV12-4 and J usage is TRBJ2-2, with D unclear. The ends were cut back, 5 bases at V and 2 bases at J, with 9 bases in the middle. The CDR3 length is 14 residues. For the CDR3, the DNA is TGTGCCAGCAGTATGCAGGAAAACACCGGGGAGCTGTTTTTT. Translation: CASSMQENTGELFF.

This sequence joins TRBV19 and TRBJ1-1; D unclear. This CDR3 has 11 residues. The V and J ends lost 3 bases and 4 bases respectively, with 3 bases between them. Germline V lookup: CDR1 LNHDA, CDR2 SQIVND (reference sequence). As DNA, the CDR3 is TGTGCCAGTAGTATGAGCACTGAAGCTTTCTTT. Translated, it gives CASSMSTEAFF. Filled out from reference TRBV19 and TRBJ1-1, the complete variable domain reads DGGITQSPKYLFRKEGQNVTLSCEQNLNHDAMYWYRQDPGQGLRLIYYSQIVNDFQKGDIAEGYSVSREKKESFPLTVTSAQKNPTAFYLCASSMSTEAFFGQGTRLTVV.

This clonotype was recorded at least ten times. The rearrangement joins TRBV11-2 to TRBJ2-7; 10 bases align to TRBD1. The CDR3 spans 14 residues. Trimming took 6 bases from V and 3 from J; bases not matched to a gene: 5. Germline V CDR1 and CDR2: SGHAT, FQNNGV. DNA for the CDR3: TGTGCCAGCAGTAAGACAGGGGGCATCTACGAGCAGTACTTC. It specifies CASSKTGGIYEQYF.

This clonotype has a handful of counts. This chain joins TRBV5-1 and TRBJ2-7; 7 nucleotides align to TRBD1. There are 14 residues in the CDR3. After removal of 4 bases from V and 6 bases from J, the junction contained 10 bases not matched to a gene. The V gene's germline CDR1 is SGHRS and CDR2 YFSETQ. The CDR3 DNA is TGCGCCAGCAGCCCCGGGACAGCTAGTGGCGAGCAGTACTTC. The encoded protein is CASSPGTASGEQYF. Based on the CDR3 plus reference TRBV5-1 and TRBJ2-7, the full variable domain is KAGVTQTPRYLIKTRGQQVTLSCSPISGHRSVSWYQQTPGQGLQFLFEYFSETQRNKGNFPGRFSGRQFSNSRSEMNVSTLELGDSALYLCASSPGTASGEQYFGPGTRLTVT.

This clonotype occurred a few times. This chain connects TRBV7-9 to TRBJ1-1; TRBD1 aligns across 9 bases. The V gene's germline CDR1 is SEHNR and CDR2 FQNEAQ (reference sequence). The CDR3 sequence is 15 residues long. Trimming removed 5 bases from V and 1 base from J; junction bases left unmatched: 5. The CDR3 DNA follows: TGTGCCAGCAGCCTATCGGGACAGGGGAACACTGAAGCTTTCTTT. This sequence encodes CASSLSGQGNTEAFF.

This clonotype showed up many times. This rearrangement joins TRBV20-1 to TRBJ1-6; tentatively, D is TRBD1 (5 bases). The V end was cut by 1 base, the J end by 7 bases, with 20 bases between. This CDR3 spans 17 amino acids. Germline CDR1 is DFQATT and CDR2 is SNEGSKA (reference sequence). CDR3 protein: CSARVLGGGLDNSPLHF. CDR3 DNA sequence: TGCAGTGCTAGAGTCCTCGGGGGAGGTTTGGACAATTCACCCCTCCACTTT.

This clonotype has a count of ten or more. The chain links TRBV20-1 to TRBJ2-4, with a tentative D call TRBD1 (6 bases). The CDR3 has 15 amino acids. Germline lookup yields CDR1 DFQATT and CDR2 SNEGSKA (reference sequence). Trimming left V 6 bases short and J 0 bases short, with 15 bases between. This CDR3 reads CSAQGRGEAKNIQYF. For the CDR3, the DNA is TGCAGTGCCCAGGGCAGGGGCGAAGCCAAAAACATTCAGTACTTC.

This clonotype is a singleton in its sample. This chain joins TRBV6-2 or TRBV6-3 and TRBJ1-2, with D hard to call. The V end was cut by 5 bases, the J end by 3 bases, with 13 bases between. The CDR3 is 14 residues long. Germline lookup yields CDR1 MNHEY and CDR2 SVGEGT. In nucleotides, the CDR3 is TGTGCCAGCAGTCCCCGGACCCGCCACTATGGCTACACCTTC. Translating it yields CASSPRTRHYGYTF.

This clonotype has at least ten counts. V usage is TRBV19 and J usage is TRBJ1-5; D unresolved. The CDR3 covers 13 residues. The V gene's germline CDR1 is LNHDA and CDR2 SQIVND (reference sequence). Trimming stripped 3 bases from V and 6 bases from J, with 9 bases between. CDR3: CASSMDVSQPQHF. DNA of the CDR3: TGTGCCAGTAGTATGGACGTAAGTCAGCCCCAGCATTTT.

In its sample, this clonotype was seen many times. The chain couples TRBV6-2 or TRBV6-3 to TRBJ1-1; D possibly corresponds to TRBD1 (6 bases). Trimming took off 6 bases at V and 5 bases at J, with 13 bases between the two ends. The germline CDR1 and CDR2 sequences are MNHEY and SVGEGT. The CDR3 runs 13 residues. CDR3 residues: CASRRQVGTEAFF. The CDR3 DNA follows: TGTGCCAGCAGGAGACAGGTAGGAACTGAAGCTTTCTTT.

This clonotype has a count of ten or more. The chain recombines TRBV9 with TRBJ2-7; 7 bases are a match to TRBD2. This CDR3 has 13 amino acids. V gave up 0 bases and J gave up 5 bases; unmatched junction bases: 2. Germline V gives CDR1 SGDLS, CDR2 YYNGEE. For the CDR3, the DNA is TGTGCCAGCAGCGTAGAACGGGGGGACGAGCAGTACTTC. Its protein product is CASSVERGDEQYF.

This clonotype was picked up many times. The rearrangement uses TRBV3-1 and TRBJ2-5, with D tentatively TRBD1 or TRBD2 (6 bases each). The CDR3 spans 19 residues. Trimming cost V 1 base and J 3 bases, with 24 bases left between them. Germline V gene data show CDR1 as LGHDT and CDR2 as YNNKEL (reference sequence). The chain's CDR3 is CASSQGWRTNLRGEETQYF. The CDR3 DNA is TGTGCCAGCAGCCAAGGTTGGCGGACTAACCTAAGGGGGGAAGAGACCCAGTACTTC.

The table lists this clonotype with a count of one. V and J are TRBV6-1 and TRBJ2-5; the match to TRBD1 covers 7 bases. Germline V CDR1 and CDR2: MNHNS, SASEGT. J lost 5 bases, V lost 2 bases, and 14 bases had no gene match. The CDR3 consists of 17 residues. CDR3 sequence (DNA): TGTGCCAGCAGTGAACACCAGGGGGTTATTCTGGGGGAGACCCAGTACTTC. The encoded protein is CASSEHQGVILGETQYF.

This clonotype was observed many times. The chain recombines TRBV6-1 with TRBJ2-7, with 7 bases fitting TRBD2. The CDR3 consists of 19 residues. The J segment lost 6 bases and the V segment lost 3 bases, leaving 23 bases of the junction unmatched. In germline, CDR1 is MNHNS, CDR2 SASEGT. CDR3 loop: CASSDPFRGSSKDRFEQYF. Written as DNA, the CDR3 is TGTGCCAGCAGTGATCCCTTTCGCGGGAGCTCCAAAGATAGATTCGAGCAGTACTTC.

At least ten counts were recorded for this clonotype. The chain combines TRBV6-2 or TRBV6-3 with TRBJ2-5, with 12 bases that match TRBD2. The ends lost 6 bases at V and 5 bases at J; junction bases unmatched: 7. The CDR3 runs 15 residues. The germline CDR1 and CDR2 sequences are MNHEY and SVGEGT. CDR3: CASRSWTSGIETQYF. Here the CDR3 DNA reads TGTGCCAGCAGAAGTTGGACTAGCGGGATCGAGACCCAGTACTTC.

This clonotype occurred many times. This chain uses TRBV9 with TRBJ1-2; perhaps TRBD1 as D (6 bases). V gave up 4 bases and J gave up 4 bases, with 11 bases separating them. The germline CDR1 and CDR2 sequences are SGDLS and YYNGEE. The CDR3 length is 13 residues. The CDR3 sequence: CASSPGDIYGYTF. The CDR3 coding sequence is TGTGCCAGCAGCCCCGGGGACATCTATGGCTACACCTTC. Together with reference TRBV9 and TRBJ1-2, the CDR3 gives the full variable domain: DSGVTQTPKHLITATGQRVTLRCSPRSGDLSVYWYQQSLDQGLQFLIQYYNGEERAKGNILERFSAQQFPDLHSELNLSSLELGDSALYFCASSPGDIYGYTFGSGTRLTVV.

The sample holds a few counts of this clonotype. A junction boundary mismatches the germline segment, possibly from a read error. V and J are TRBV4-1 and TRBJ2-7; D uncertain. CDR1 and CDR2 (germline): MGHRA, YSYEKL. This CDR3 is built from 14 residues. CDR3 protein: CASSQELGPTEQYF. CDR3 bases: TGCGCCAGTAGCCAGGAGCTAGGGCCCACCGAGCAGTACTTC.

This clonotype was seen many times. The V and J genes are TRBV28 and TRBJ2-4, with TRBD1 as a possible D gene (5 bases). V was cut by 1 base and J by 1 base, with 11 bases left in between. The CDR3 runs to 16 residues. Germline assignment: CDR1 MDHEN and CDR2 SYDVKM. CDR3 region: CASSLFQGSAKNIQYF. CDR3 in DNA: TGTGCCAGCAGTTTATTTCAGGGATCCGCCAAAAACATTCAGTACTTC.

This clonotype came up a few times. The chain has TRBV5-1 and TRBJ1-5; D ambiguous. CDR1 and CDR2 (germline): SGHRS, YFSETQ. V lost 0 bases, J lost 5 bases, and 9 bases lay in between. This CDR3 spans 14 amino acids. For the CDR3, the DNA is TGCGCCAGCAGCTTGGGACCTGAGGATCAGCCCCAGCATTTT. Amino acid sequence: CASSLGPEDQPQHF. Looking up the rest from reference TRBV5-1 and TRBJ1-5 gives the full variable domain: KAGVTQTPRYLIKTRGQQVTLSCSPISGHRSVSWYQQTPGQGLQFLFEYFSETQRNKGNFPGRFSGRQFSNSRSEMNVSTLELGDSALYLCASSLGPEDQPQHFGDGTRLSIL.

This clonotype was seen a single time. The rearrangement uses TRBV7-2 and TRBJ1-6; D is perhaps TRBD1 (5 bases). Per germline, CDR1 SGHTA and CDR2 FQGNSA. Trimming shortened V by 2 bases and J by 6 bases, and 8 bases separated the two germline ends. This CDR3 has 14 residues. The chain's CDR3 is CASSLRDANSPLHF. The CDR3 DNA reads TGTGCCAGCAGCTTAAGGGACGCTAATTCACCCCTCCACTTT.